A selection of T cell receptor beta chains follows, all from one sample in a study of OX40 agonist ivuxolimab in advanced cancers. Clones were read by immunoSEQ multiplex PCR, and TCRdb kept only the in-frame ones, dropping some. The data contain approximately 82,000 clones, roughly 85% of them singletons. Sequenced here: CD4+ or CD8+ T cells sorted from blood, sampled in a trial of the OX40 agonist ivuxolimab. These receptors were collected from an adult with an advanced solid tumor such as melanoma, head and neck, liver or kidney cancer. Each CDR3 is given with its conserved first and last residue. Each record gives: J gene, clone size, D gene, V gene, CDR3 protein, CDR3 DNA. D genes are given only for firm matches. Not all rows give a size; the values are once, few, many and, for expanded clones, a class.

TRBJ2-7 | . | TRBD2 | TRBV7-3 | CASSQAGGLPYEQYF | TGTGCCAGCAGCCAAGCGGGGGGGCTTCCCTACGAGCAGTACTTC
TRBJ1-1 | . | . | TRBV28 | CASSSLGAMNTEAFF | TGTGCCAGCAGTAGCTTAGGGGCCATGAACACTGAAGCTTTCTTT
TRBJ2-3 | once | TRBD2 | TRBV9 | CASSGSGWDTQYF | TGTGCCAGCAGCGGTAGCGGGTGGGATACGCAGTATTTT
TRBJ1-1 | . | . | TRBV6-5 | CASSYASGNTEAFF | TGTGCCAGCAGTTACGCGAGTGGGAACACTGAAGCTTTCTTT
TRBJ2-7 | . | . | TRBV30 | CAWRGGAPEQYF | TGTGCCTGGAGAGGGGGGGCCCCCGAGCAGTACTTC
TRBJ2-1 | . | . | TRBV11-2 | CASSSRGAYNEQFF | TGTGCCAGCAGCTCTCGAGGGGCCTATAATGAGCAGTTCTTC
TRBJ1-6 | . | . | TRBV10-3 | CAISELPGPNSPLHF | TGTGCCATCAGTGAGTTACCGGGACCCAATTCACCCCTCCACTTT
TRBJ1-2 | . | . | TRBV19 | CASSMTADYGYTF | TGTGCCAGTAGTATGACAGCAGACTATGGCTACACCTTC
TRBJ2-5 | . | . | TRBV5-4 | CASSLAGVGETQYF | TGTGCCAGCAGCTTGGCCGGGGTGGGAGAGACCCAGTACTTC
TRBJ1-6 | . | . | TRBV6-5 | CASSYSNQQKNSPLHF | TGTGCCAGCAGTTACTCGAATCAACAGAAAAATTCACCCCTCCACTTT
TRBJ1-6 | few | . | TRBV7-2 | CASSLAAGAALHF | TGTGCCAGCAGCTTAGCGGCAGGGGCGGCCCTCCACTTT
TRBJ1-1 | . | . | TRBV7-3 | CASSLTLWGGKRYTEAFF | TGTGCCAGCAGCTTAACGCTATGGGGGGGCAAGAGGTACACTGAAGCTTTCTTT
TRBJ2-5 | . | . | TRBV27 | CASSLRVWETQYF | TGTGCCAGCAGTTTAAGGGTTTGGGAGACCCAGTACTTC
TRBJ2-5 | once | TRBD1 | TRBV4-1 | CASSQAGQGRGQETQYF | TGCGCCAGCAGCCAAGCTGGACAGGGGAGGGGGCAAGAGACCCAGTACTTC
TRBJ2-3 | . | TRBD1 | TRBV27 | CASSLLRGQGADTQYF | TGTGCCAGCAGTCTACTTAGGGGACAGGGGGCAGATACGCAGTATTTT
TRBJ1-1 | . | . | TRBV20-1 | CSAFGSSEAFF | TGCAGTGCCTTCGGGAGCTCTGAAGCTTTCTTT
TRBJ1-3 | once | . | TRBV6-1 | CASSERIAGNTIYF | TGTGCCAGCAGTGAAAGGATCGCCGGAAACACCATATATTTT
TRBJ2-7 | . | . | TRBV6-1 | CASIGAGVEQYF | TGTGCCAGCATTGGGGCAGGGGTCGAGCAGTACTTC
TRBJ2-7 | . | . | TRBV6-1 | CASSQGPMSYEQYF | TGTGCCAGCAGTCAGGGACCGATGTCCTACGAGCAGTACTTC
TRBJ2-7 | . | TRBD1 | TRBV2 | CASSLDRDYEQYF | TGTGCCAGCAGTCTAGACAGGGACTACGAGCAGTACTTC
TRBJ2-5 | . | TRBD2 | TRBV27 | CASSSTSGQETQYF | TGTGCCAGCAGCTCGACTAGCGGGCAAGAGACCCAGTACTTC
TRBJ1-1 | once | TRBD1 | TRBV2 | CASSEWTGGNTEAFF | TGTGCCAGCAGTGAATGGACAGGGGGGAACACTGAAGCTTTCTTT
TRBJ1-1 | . | . | TRBV10-3 | CAISDMTRAFF | TGTGCCATCAGTGATATGACACGGGCTTTCTTT
TRBJ2-3 | . | . | TRBV5-1 | CASFEGGLATDTQYF | TGCGCCAGCTTCGAGGGAGGCCTGGCCACAGATACGCAGTATTTT
TRBJ2-5 | . | TRBD1 | TRBV9 | CASSAIPGQGEETQYF | TGTGCCAGCAGCGCCATACCGGGACAGGGGGAAGAGACCCAGTACTTC
TRBJ2-1 | . | . | TRBV7-9 | CASSFQVTGNEQFF | TGTGCCAGCAGCTTCCAGGTGACGGGGAATGAGCAGTTCTTC
TRBJ1-6 | . | TRBD1 | TRBV7-6 | CASSPTGESPLHF | TGTGCCAGCAGCCCGACAGGGGAATCACCCCTCCACTTT
TRBJ1-6 | . | . | TRBV28 | CASTITGNSPLHF | TGTGCCAGCACTATAACAGGGAATTCACCCCTCCACTTT
TRBJ2-7 | . | . | TRBV12-5 | CASGLITGRQVGEQYF | TGTGCTAGTGGTTTGATAACGGGACGCCAGGTGGGCGAGCAGTACTTC
TRBJ2-5 | . | . | TRBV5-6 | CASSFVGETQYF | TGTGCCAGCAGCTTCGTTGGAGAGACCCAGTACTTC
TRBJ2-7 | . | TRBD2 | TRBV2 | CASSMGLAGTRQYF | TGTGCCAGCAGTATGGGACTAGCGGGAACGCGGCAGTACTTC
TRBJ2-1 | . | . | TRBV4-1 | CASRDSYNEQFF | TGCGCCAGCAGGGATTCCTACAATGAGCAGTTCTTC
TRBJ1-1 | . | . | TRBV7-2 | CASSLGPLNTEAFF | TGTGCCAGCAGCTTAGGCCCCCTGAACACTGAAGCTTTCTTT